This T cell receptor (beta chain) came from a study of shared clonotypes between healthy human individuals. The protocol was immunoSEQ multiplex PCR, while the TCRdb copy is restricted to in-frame clones and leaves out a portion. The table lists some 900,000 clones, about three quarters of them singletons, with approximately 1.5% in the top ten. Trimming pared 1 base from V and 0 bases from J, leaving 10 bases between. The CDR3 contains 16 residues. CDR1 and CDR2 from the germline V gene are SGHTA and FQGNSA. The receptor's source is a man between 18 and 29 years old in good health. Sequencing used memory CD4+ T cells sorted from blood. Sample subset: CD45RA-negative fraction. The chain couples TRBV7-2 to TRBJ2-1, with a weak D call TRBD1 (6 bases). The CDR3 DNA follows: TGTGCCAGCAGCTTAGGAGGGGGTCTCTCCTACAATGAGCAGTTCTTC. Protein sequence: CASSLGGGLSYNEQFF.